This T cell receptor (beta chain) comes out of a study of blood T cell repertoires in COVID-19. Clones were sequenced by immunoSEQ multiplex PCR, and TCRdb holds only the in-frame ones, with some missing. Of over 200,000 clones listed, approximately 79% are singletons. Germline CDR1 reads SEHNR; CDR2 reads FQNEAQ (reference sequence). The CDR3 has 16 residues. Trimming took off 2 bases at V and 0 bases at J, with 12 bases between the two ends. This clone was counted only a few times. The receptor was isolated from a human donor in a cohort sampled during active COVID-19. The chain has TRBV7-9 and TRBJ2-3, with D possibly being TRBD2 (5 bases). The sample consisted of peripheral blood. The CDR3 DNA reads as TGTGCCAGCAGCTTATCCCTTAGGACTAGCACAGATACGCAGTATTTT. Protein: CASSLSLRTSTDTQYF.